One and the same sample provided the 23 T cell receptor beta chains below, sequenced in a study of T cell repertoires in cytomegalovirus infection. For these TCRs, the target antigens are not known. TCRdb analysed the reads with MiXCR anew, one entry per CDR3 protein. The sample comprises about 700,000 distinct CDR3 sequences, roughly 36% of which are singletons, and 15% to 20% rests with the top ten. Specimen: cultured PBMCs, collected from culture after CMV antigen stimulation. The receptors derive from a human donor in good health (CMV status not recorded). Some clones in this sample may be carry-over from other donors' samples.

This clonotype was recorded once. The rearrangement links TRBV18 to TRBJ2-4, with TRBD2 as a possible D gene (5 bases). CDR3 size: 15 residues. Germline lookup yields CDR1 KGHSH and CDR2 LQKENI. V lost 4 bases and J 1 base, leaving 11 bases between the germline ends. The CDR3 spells CASSQGVGAKNIQYF. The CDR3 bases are TGTGCCAGCTCACAGGGAGTAGGGGCCAAAAACATTCAGTACTTC.

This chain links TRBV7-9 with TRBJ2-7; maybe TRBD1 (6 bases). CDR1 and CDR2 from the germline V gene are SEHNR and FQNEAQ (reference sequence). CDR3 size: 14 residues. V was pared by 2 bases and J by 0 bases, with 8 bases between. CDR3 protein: CASSLMDSSYEQYV. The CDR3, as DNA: TGTGCCAGCAGCTTAATGGACAGCTCCTACGAGCAGTACGTC.

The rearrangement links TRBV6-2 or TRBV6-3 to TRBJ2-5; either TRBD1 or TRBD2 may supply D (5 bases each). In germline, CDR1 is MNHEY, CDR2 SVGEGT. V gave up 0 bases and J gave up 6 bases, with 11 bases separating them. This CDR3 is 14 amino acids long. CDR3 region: CASSYSWGKKTQYF. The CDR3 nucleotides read TGTGCCAGCAGTTACTCTTGGGGGAAGAAGACCCAGTACTTC.

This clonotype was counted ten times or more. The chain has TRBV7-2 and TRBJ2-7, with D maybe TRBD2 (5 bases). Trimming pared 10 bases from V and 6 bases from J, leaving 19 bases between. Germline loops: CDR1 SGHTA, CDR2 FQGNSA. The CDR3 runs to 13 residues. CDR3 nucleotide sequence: TGTGCCACCGCGGGCTCCTGGGTGAGCGAGCAGTACTTC. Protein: CATAGSWVSEQYF.

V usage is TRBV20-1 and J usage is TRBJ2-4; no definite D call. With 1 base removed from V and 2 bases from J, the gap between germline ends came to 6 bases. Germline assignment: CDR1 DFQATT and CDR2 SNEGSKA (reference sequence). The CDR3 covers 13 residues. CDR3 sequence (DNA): TGCAGTGCTAGAGCGTCAACCAAAAACATTCAGTACTTC. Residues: CSARASTKNIQYF.

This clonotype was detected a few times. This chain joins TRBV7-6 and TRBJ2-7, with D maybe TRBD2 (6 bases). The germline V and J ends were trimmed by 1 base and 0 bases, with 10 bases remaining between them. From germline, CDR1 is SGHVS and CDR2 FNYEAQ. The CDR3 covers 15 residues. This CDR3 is CASSLGAGSSYEQYF. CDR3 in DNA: TGTGCCAGCAGCTTAGGGGCGGGGAGCTCCTACGAGCAGTACTTC.

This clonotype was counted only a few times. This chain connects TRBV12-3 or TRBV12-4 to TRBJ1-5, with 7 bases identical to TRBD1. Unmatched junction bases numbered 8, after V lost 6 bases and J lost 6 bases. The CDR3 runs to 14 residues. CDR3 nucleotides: TGTGCCAGCAGAGGACAGGAGGTCGGTCAGCCCCAGCATTTT. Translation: CASRGQEVGQPQHF.

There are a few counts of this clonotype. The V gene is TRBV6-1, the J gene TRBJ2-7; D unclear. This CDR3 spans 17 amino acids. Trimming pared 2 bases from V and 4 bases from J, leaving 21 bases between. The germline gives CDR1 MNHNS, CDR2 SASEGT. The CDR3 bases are TGTGCCAGCAGTGAAATGTCATTCCCGTGGGCGATATACGAGCAGTACTTC. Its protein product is CASSEMSFPWAIYEQYF.

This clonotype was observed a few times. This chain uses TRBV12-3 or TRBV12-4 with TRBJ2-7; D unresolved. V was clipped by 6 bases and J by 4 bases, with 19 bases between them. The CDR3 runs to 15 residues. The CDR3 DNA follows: TGTGCCAGCAGCCCCGGTGTGGGGTTCGGGTACGAGCAGTACTTC. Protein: CASSPGVGFGYEQYF.

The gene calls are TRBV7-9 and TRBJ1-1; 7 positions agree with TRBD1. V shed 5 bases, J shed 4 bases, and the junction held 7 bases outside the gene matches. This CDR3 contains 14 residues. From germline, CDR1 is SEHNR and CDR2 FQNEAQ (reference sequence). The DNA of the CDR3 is TGTGCCAGCAGCCCTACAGGGGCCTCCACTGAAGCTTTCTTT. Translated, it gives CASSPTGASTEAFF.

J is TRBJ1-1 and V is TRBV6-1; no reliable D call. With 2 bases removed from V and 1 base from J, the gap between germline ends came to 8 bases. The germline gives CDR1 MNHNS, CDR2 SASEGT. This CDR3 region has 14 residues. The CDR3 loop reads CASSERYKNTEAFF. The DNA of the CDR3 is TGTGCCAGCAGTGAACGTTATAAGAACACTGAAGCTTTCTTT.

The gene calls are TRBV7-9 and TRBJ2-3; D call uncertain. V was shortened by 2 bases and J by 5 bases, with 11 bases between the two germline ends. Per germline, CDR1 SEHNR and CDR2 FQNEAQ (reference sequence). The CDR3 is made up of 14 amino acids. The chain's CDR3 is CASSLLGEVDTQYF. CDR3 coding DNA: TGTGCCAGCAGCTTATTGGGCGAAGTAGATACGCAGTATTTT. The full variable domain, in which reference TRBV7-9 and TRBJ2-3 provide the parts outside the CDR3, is DTGVSQNPRHKITKRGQNVTFRCDPISEHNRLYWYRQTLGQGPEFLTYFQNEAQLEKSRLLSDRFSAERPKGSFSTLEIQRTEQGDSAMYLCASSLLGEVDTQYFGPGTRLTVL.

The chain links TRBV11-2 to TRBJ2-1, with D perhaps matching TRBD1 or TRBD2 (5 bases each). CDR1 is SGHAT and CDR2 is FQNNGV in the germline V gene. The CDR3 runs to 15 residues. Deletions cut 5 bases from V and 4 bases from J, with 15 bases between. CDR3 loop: CASSPGRGEYNEQFF. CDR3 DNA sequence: TGTGCCAGCAGCCCGGGGAGAGGGGAATACAATGAGCAGTTCTTC.

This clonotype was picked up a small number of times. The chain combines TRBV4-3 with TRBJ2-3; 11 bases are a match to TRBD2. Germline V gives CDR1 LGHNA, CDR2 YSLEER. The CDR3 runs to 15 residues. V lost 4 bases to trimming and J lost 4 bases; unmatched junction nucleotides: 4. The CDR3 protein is CASSLSSGRADTQYF. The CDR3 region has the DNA TGCGCCAGCAGCCTAAGTAGCGGGAGGGCAGATACGCAGTATTTT.

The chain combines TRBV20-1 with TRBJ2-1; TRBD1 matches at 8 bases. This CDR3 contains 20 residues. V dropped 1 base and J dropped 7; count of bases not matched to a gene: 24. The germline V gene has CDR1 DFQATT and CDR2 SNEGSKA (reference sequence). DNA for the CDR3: TGCAGTGCTAGAGGGATTTTCGGGACAGGACGCGCAAGGGGCGATAATGAGCAGTTCTTC. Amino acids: CSARGIFGTGRARGDNEQFF.

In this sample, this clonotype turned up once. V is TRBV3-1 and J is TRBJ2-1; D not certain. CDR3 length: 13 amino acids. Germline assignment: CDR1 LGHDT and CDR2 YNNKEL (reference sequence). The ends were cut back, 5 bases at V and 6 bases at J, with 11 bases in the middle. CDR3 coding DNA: TGTGCCAGCAGCAGGGCTGTAGTCAATGAGCAGTTCTTC. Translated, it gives CASSRAVVNEQFF.

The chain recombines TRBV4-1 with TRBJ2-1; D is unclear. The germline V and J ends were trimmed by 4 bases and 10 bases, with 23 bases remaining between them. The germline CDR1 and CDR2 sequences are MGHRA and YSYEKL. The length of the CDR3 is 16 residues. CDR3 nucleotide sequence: TGCGCCAGCAGCCGCGGCTCAGGACCGGTTTTGAGCGAGCAGTTCTTC. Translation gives CASSRGSGPVLSEQFF.

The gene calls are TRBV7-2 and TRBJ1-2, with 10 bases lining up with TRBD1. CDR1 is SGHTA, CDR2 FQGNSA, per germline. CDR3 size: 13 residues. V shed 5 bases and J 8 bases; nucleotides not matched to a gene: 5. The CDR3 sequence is CASSQGQGRGYTF. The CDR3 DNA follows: TGTGCCAGCAGCCAGGGACAGGGGAGGGGCTACACCTTC.

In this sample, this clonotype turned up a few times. The DNA of the CDR3 is TGTGCCAGCATCGGGACAGGGGTGTACGAGCAGTACTTC. Translating gives CASIGTGVYEQYF. The chain carries TRBV2 and TRBJ2-7; 10 bases match TRBD1. The CDR3 covers 13 residues. Germline V gives CDR1 SNHLY, CDR2 FYNNEI. V lost 7 bases and J lost 4; bases outside the gene matches: 4.

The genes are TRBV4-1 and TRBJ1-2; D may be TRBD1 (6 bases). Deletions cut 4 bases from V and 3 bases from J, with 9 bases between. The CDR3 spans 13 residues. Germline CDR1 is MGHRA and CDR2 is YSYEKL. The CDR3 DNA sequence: TGCGCCAGCAGCCGACAGGAGCACTATGGCTACACCTTC. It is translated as CASSRQEHYGYTF.

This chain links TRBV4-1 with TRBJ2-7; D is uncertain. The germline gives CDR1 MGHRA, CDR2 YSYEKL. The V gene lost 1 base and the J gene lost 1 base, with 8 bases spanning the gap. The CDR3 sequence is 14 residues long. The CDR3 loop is CASSQGPSSYEQYF. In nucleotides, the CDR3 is TGCGCCAGCAGCCAAGGGCCCAGTTCCTACGAGCAGTACTTC.

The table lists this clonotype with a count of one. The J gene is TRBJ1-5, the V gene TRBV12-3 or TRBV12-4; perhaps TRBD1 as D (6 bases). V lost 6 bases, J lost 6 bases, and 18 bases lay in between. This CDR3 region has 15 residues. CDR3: CASSPGHQVGQPQHF. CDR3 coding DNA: TGTGCCAGCAGCCCGGGACACCAGGTGGGTCAGCCCCAGCATTTT.

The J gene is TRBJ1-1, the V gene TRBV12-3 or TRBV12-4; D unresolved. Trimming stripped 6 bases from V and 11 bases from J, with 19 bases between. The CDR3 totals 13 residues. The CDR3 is CASSVGSSRQAFF. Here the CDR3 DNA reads TGTGCCAGCAGCGTAGGGTCCTCCCGGCAGGCTTTCTTT.